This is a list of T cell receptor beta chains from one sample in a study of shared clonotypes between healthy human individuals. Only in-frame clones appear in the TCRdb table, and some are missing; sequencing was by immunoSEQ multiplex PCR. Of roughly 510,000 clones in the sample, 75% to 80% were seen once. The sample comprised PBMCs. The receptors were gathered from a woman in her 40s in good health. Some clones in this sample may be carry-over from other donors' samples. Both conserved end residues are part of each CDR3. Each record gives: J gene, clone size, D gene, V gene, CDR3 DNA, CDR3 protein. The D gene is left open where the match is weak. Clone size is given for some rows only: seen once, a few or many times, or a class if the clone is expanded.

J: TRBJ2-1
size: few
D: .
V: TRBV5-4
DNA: TGTGCCAGCAGGACCGGGACTGGCCCCGCTGCGCAGTTCTTC
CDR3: CASRTGTGPAAQFF

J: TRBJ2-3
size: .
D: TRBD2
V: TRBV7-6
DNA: TGTGCCAGCAGCTCCCCGACTAGCGGGAGCGGAGTAGATACGCAGTATTTT
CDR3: CASSSPTSGSGVDTQYF

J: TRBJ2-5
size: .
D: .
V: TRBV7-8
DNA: TGTGCCAGCAGCTCTACAGCGGCCCAAGAGACCCAGTACTTC
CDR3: CASSSTAAQETQYF

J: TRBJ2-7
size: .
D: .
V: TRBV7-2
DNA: TGTGCCAGCAGCTTAAAGTCCGAGCAGTACTTC
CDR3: CASSLKSEQYF

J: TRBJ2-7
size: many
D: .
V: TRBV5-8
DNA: TGTGCCAGCAGCTTGCAGGGCTCCTACGAGCAGTACTTC
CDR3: CASSLQGSYEQYF

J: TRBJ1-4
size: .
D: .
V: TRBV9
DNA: TGTGCCAGCAGCGCTGGGTCGGATGAAAAACTGTTTTTT
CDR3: CASSAGSDEKLFF

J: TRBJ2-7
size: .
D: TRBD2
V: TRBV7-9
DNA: TGTGCCAGCAGCCTAAGACTAGCGCCCACCTACGAGCAGTACTTC
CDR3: CASSLRLAPTYEQYF

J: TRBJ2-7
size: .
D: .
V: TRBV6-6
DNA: TGTGCCAGCAGCGGGGTCAGGGGAGCCTACGAGCAGTACTTC
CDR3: CASSGVRGAYEQYF

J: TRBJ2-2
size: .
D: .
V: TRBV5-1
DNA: TGCGCCAGCAGCTTCCCCGGGGAGCTGTTTTTT
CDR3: CASSFPGELFF

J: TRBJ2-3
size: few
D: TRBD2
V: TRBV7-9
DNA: TGTGCCAGCAGCTTCGGACTAGCGGGCACAGATACGCAGTATTTT
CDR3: CASSFGLAGTDTQYF

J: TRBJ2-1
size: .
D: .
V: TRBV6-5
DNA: TGTGCCAGCAGTTACTCGGCAAGGGGGGGGAACAATGAGCAGTTCTTC
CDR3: CASSYSARGGNNEQFF